A selection of T cell receptor beta chains follows, all from one sample in a study of T-cell memory formation after mild COVID-19. TCRdb reprocessed the 5' RACE reads via MiXCR and lists one record per CDR3 protein. In the table there are roughly 580,000 distinct CDR3 sequences, about a sixth of which are singletons. The source material was PBMCs or a T cell subset sorted from them (not recorded which). The receptors were sampled from an adult woman who had mild COVID-19 (a few samples of this study predate the infection). Cell type and time point are not known. Each CDR3 is given with its conserved first and last residue. The D gene is left open where the match is weak. Only some rows state a clone size, as once, few, many or a class for expanded clones.

D gene: -; V gene: TRBV12-3/TRBV12-4; J gene: TRBJ1-2; clone size: -; CDR3 protein: CASSLPDYGYTF; CDR3 DNA: TGTGCCAGCAGCCTCCCCGACTATGGCTACACCTTC
D gene: -; V gene: TRBV30; J gene: TRBJ2-1; clone size: -; CDR3 protein: CAWSVGGHNEQFF; CDR3 DNA: TGTGCCTGGAGTGTAGGGGGGCACAATGAGCAGTTCTTC
D gene: TRBD2; V gene: TRBV29-1; J gene: TRBJ2-2; clone size: few; CDR3 protein: CSVAAGTSAYAGELFF; CDR3 DNA: TGCAGCGTCGCTGCCGGGACTAGCGCTTACGCCGGGGAGCTGTTTTTT
D gene: -; V gene: TRBV7-9; J gene: TRBJ2-2; clone size: -; CDR3 protein: CASSLVGLLTGELFF; CDR3 DNA: TGTGCCAGCAGCTTAGTCGGCCTACTCACCGGGGAGCTGTTTTTT
D gene: -; V gene: TRBV7-9; J gene: TRBJ1-1; clone size: -; CDR3 protein: CASSPVMNTKAFF; CDR3 DNA: TGTGCCAGCAGCCCCGTTATGAACACTAAAGCTTTCTTT
D gene: TRBD2; V gene: TRBV28; J gene: TRBJ2-1; clone size: -; CDR3 protein: CASSSLGTSGPNEQFF; CDR3 DNA: TGTGCCAGCAGTTCACTTGGGACTAGCGGCCCCAATGAGCAGTTCTTC
D gene: -; V gene: TRBV25-1; J gene: TRBJ1-4; clone size: -; CDR3 protein: CASSEDGWSVGEKLFF; CDR3 DNA: TGTGCCAGCAGTGAAGACGGTTGGAGTGTGGGTGAAAAACTGTTTTTT
D gene: -; V gene: TRBV9; J gene: TRBJ2-3; clone size: few; CDR3 protein: CASSVPPDTQYF; CDR3 DNA: TGTGCCAGCAGCGTACCCCCAGATACGCAGTATTTT
D gene: TRBD2; V gene: TRBV5-1; J gene: TRBJ2-3; clone size: many; CDR3 protein: CASSPGLGTDTQYF; CDR3 DNA: TGCGCCAGCAGCCCGGGACTAGGCACAGATACGCAGTATTTT
D gene: -; V gene: TRBV6-5; J gene: TRBJ1-1; clone size: -; CDR3 protein: CASSYGRGTNTEAFF; CDR3 DNA: TGTGCCAGCAGTTACGGACGGGGAACGAACACTGAAGCTTTCTTT
D gene: -; V gene: TRBV21-1; J gene: TRBJ2-3; clone size: -; CDR3 protein: CASSNPGQGKDTQYF; CDR3 DNA: TGTGCCAGCAGCAATCCGGGACAGGGGAAAGATACGCAGTATTTT
D gene: -; V gene: TRBV4-1; J gene: TRBJ2-3; clone size: -; CDR3 protein: CASSRATGRGDTQYF; CDR3 DNA: TGCGCCAGCAGCCGCGCCACTGGGCGGGGAGATACGCAGTATTTT
D gene: -; V gene: TRBV20-1; J gene: TRBJ1-2; clone size: many; CDR3 protein: CSARWNSGDGYTF; CDR3 DNA: TGCAGTGCTAGATGGAATTCGGGGGATGGCTACACCTTC
D gene: TRBD2; V gene: TRBV7-8; J gene: TRBJ2-1; clone size: few; CDR3 protein: CASSPQPMGLAGPNEQFF; CDR3 DNA: TGTGCCAGCAGCCCCCAGCCCATGGGACTAGCGGGACCCAATGAGCAGTTCTTC
D gene: TRBD1; V gene: TRBV24-1; J gene: TRBJ2-7; clone size: few; CDR3 protein: CATSDPGPGQGVAGVYEQYF; CDR3 DNA: TGTGCCACCAGTGACCCGGGGCCGGGACAGGGGGTAGCGGGAGTCTACGAGCAGTACTTC
D gene: -; V gene: TRBV4-1; J gene: TRBJ2-7; clone size: few; CDR3 protein: CASSQDPGHYEQYF; CDR3 DNA: TGCGCCAGCAGCCAAGACCCGGGACATTACGAGCAGTACTTC
D gene: TRBD2; V gene: TRBV6-6; J gene: TRBJ2-5; clone size: few; CDR3 protein: CASSALTSGEETQYF; CDR3 DNA: TGTGCCAGCAGTGCCCTGACTAGCGGGGAAGAGACCCAGTACTTC
D gene: TRBD1; V gene: TRBV18; J gene: TRBJ2-1; clone size: -; CDR3 protein: CASSPRQGVSEQFF; CDR3 DNA: TGTGCCAGCTCACCACGGCAGGGGGTCAGTGAGCAGTTCTTC
D gene: TRBD1; V gene: TRBV6-6; J gene: TRBJ2-7; clone size: -; CDR3 protein: CASSYSSGGIPYEQYF; CDR3 DNA: TGTGCCAGCAGTTACTCGTCAGGGGGCATCCCCTACGAGCAGTACTTC